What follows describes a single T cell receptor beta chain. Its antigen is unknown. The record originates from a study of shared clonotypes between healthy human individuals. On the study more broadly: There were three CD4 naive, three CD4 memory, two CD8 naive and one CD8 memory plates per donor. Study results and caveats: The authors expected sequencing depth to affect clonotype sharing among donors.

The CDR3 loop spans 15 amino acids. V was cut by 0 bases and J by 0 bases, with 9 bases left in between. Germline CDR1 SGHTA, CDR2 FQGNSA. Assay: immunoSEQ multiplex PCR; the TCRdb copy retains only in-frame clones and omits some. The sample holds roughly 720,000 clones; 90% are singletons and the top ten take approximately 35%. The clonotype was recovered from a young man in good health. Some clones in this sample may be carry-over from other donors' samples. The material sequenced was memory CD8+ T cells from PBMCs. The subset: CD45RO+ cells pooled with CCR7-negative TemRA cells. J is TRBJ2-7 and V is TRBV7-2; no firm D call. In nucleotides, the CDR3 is TGTGCCAGCAGCTTAGCAATTTGGGCCTCCTACGAGCAGTACTTC. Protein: CASSLAIWASYEQYF. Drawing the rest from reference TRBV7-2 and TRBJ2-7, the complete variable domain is GAGVSQSPSNKVTEKGKDVELRCDPISGHTALYWYRQSLGQGLEFLIYFQGNSAPDKSGLPSDRFSAERTGGSVSTLTIQRTQQEDSAVYLCASSLAIWASYEQYFGPGTRLTVT.